The present TCR beta chain was sequenced within a study of blood T cell repertoires in COVID-19. The wider study: Samples taken during acute and convalescent COVID-19 were collected in the United States, Italy and Spain. T cells, B-cell-depleted T cells, or PBMCs provided the cDNA or gDNA that served as material.

Germline V CDR1 and CDR2: SGHTA, FQGNSA. The J segment lost 0 bases and the V segment lost 6 bases, leaving 6 bases of the junction unmatched. There are 15 residues in the CDR3. Original processing methods: Estimation of nucleated cell counts relied on the amplification of reference gene primers. Assay: immunoSEQ multiplex PCR; the TCRdb copy retains only in-frame clones and omits some. The V and J calls and clone size were taken over from that table, and D and trimming were inferred from the DNA. The data contain about 75,000 clones, roughly 90% of them seen just once; the ten biggest clones take up about 2.5%.

The rearrangement uses TRBV7-2 and TRBJ1-1; 8 bases match TRBD1. This clonotype was sampled from a human donor in a cohort sampled during active COVID-19. The specimen was peripheral blood. CDR3 in DNA: TGTGCCAGCAGTCGTCAGGGGGCCCTGAACACTGAAGCTTTCTTT. It yields the protein CASSRQGALNTEAFF.